These T cell receptor beta chains were read from a single sample in a study of T-cell memory formation after mild COVID-19. TCRdb re-called the 5' RACE reads through MiXCR, storing one row per CDR3 protein. The sample has about 430,000 distinct CDR3 sequences, roughly 17% seen once; the top ten hold under 25%. Sequenced material: PBMCs or a T cell subset sorted from them (not recorded which). Receptors were obtained from a man younger than 35 who had mild COVID-19 (a few samples of this study predate the infection). Cell type and time point are not known. Each CDR3 is given with its conserved first and last residue. The D gene is left open where the match is weak. A row's size may be missing; if present it is once, few, many or a size class.

V: TRBV6-2/TRBV6-3
size: .
J: TRBJ1-6
D: TRBD1
CDR3: CASSYSAGTGSYSPLHF
DNA: TGTGCCAGCAGTTACTCTGCCGGGACAGGGAGTTACTCACCCCTCCACTTT

V: TRBV2
size: few
J: TRBJ2-5
D: TRBD2
CDR3: CASRPTSGGFPRETQYF
DNA: TGTGCCAGCAGGCCTACTAGCGGGGGCTTCCCACGGGAGACCCAGTACTTC

V: TRBV10-3
size: .
J: TRBJ1-2
D: TRBD1
CDR3: CAISESTGSNYGYTF
DNA: TGTGCCATCAGTGAGTCGACAGGGTCCAACTATGGCTACACCTTC

V: TRBV4-1
size: few
J: TRBJ2-2
D: .
CDR3: CASSQVQSGNTGELFF
DNA: TGCGCCAGCAGCCAAGTACAATCGGGGAACACCGGGGAGCTGTTTTTT

V: TRBV29-1
size: .
J: TRBJ1-2
D: TRBD1
CDR3: CSVGDRAGYTF
DNA: TGCAGCGTCGGTGACAGGGCCGGCTACACCTTC

V: TRBV5-1
size: many
J: TRBJ2-3
D: TRBD2
CDR3: CASSFGTSGSTDTQYF
DNA: TGCGCCAGCAGCTTCGGGACTAGCGGATCCACAGATACGCAGTATTTT

V: TRBV7-2
size: .
J: TRBJ2-5
D: .
CDR3: CASSSPTVPETQYF
DNA: TGTGCCAGCAGCTCCCCGACGGTACCGGAGACCCAGTACTTC

V: TRBV12-3/TRBV12-4
size: .
J: TRBJ2-1
D: TRBD2
CDR3: CASSLRTSVRFF
DNA: TGTGCCAGCAGTTTACGGACTAGCGTTCGGTTCTTC

V: TRBV4-1
size: .
J: TRBJ1-2
D: TRBD1
CDR3: CASRRPGGHYGYTF
DNA: TGCGCCAGCAGGCGTCCAGGGGGCCATTATGGCTACACCTTC

V: TRBV7-9
size: .
J: TRBJ1-2
D: .
CDR3: CASSGRWGTGGYTF
DNA: TGTGCCAGCAGTGGAAGATGGGGAACAGGCGGCTACACCTTC

V: TRBV4-1
size: .
J: TRBJ2-3
D: TRBD2
CDR3: CASSQDGRLAGGPSTDTQYF
DNA: TGCGCCAGCAGCCAAGACGGGAGACTAGCGGGGGGGCCTAGCACAGATACGCAGTATTTT

V: TRBV6-2/TRBV6-3
size: few
J: TRBJ2-3
D: TRBD2
CDR3: CASRDGTSGGKYTQYF
DNA: TGTGCCAGCAGAGACGGGACTAGCGGGGGGAAGTATACGCAGTATTTT

V: TRBV7-2
size: .
J: TRBJ1-2
D: .
CDR3: CASSLMEGSNYGYTF
DNA: TGTGCCAGCAGCTTAATGGAAGGGTCCAACTATGGCTACACCTTC

V: TRBV6-6
size: .
J: TRBJ1-2
D: .
CDR3: CASSYLQGHGYTF
DNA: TGTGCCAGCAGTTATCTACAGGGTCATGGCTACACCTTC

V: TRBV18
size: .
J: TRBJ1-1
D: .
CDR3: CASSPEQGRTEAFF
DNA: TGTGCCAGCTCACCAGAACAGGGACGGACTGAAGCTTTCTTT